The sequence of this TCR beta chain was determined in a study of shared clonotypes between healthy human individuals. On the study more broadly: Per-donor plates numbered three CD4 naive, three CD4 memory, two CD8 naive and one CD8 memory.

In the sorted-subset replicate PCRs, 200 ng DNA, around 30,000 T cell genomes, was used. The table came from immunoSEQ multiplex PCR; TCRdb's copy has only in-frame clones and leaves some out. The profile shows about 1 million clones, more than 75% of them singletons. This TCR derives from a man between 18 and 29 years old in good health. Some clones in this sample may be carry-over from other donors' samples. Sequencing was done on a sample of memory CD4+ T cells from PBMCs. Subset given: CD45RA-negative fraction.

In DNA, the CDR3 is TGTGCCAGCAGTAAAGGACTAGCTGGTGGGAATGAGCAGTTCTTC. Its translation is CASSKGLAGGNEQFF. The chain uses TRBV6-1 and TRBJ2-1; 8 bases agree with TRBD2. This CDR3 has 15 residues. Trimming at V came to 5 bases and at J to 7 bases, leaving 10 bases not matched to a gene. CDR1 is MNHNS and CDR2 is SASEGT in the germline V gene.